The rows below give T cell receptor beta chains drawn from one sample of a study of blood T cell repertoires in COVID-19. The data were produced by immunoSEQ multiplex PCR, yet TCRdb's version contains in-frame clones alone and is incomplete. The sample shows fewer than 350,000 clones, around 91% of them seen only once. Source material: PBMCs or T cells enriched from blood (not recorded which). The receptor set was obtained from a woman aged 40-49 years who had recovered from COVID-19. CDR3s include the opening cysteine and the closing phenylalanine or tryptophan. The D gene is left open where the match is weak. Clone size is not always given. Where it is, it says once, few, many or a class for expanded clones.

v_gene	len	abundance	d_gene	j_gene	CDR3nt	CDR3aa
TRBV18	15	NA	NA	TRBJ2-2	TGTGCCAGCTCACCAGGACGGGGGAACACCGGGGAGCTGTTTTTT	CASSPGRGNTGELFF
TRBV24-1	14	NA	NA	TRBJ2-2	TGTGCCACCAGTGATTTAGGGGGCACCGGGGAGCTGTTTTTT	CATSDLGGTGELFF
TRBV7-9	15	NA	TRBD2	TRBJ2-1	TGTGCCAGCAGCTACGGGACTAGCGGCCCCAATGAGCAGTTCTTC	CASSYGTSGPNEQFF
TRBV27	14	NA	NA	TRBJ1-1	TGTGCCAGCAGTTTATACAGTTTGAACACTGAAGCTTTCTTT	CASSLYSLNTEAFF
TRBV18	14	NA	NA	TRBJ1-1	TGTGCCAGCTCACCACTTAGGGGTAGCACTGAAGCTTTCTTT	CASSPLRGSTEAFF
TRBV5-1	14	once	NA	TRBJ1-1	TGCGCCAGCAGCTTCCAGGGTATGAACACTGAAGCTTTCTTT	CASSFQGMNTEAFF
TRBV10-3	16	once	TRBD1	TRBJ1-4	TGTGCCATCAGCAGACAGGGAGCCCTTACTAATGAAAAACTGTTTTTT	CAISRQGALTNEKLFF
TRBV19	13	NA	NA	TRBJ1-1	TGTGCCAGTACCGGGGGGTATAGGAGTGAAGCTTTCTTT	CASTGGYRSEAFF
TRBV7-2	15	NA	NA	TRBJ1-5	TGTGCCAGCAGCCTCTACAGGGCGGGCAATCAGCCCCAGCATTTT	CASSLYRAGNQPQHF
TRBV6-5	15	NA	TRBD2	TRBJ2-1	TGTGCCAGCAGTTACGGTAGCGGGAGAGGCAATGAGCAGTTCTTC	CASSYGSGRGNEQFF
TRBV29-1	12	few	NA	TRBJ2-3	TGCAGCGTTAGACAGTTGTCGGATACGCAGTATTTT	CSVRQLSDTQYF
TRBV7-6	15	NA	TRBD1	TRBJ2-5	TGTGCCAGCAGCCCTCGACAGGGGGCATCGGAGACCCAGTACTTC	CASSPRQGASETQYF
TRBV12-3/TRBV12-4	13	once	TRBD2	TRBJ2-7	TGTGCCAGCAGCCGACTAGCGGGGACCGAGCAGTACTTC	CASSRLAGTEQYF
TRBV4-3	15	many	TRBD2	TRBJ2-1	TGCGCCAGCAGCCAAGATAGGGAGGGGTACAATGAGCAGTTCTTC	CASSQDREGYNEQFF
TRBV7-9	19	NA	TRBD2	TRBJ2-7	TGTGCCAGCAGTTTTGGCCTACTAGCGGGAGGGGAGGTGCTCTACGAGCAGTACTTC	CASSFGLLAGGEVLYEQYF
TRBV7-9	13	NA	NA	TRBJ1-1	TGTGCCAGCAGCGCTTCAGTGTTGTCTGAAGCTTTCTTT	CASSASVLSEAFF
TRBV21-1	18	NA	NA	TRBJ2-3	TGTGCCAGCAGTCTCTCAGGGCAGCTTTCAACTAGCACAGATACGCAGTATTTT	CASSLSGQLSTSTDTQYF
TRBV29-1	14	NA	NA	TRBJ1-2	TGCAGCGTTGTAGCAAGGGGGAATAACTATGGCTACACCTTC	CSVVARGNNYGYTF
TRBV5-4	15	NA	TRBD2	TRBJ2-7	TGTGCCAGCAGCTCAACCGCGGGGGGGCCTAGGGAGCAGTACTTC	CASSSTAGGPREQYF
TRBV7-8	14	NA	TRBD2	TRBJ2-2	TGTGCCAGCAGGACTAGCGGGAGACCCGGGGAGCTGTTTTTT	CASRTSGRPGELFF
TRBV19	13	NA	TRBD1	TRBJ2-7	TGTGCCAGTAGTACACAGGGGGGAGTCGAGCAGTACTTC	CASSTQGGVEQYF
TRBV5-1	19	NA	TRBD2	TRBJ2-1	TGCGCCAGCAGCTTCCCAGAGACTAGCGGACTAGTGGGTTACAATGAGCAGTTCTTC	CASSFPETSGLVGYNEQFF
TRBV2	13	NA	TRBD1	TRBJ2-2	TGTGCCAGTCAGGGACAGGGCGGAGGGGAGCTGTTTTTT	CASQGQGGGELFF
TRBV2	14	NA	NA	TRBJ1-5	TGTGCCAGCAGTGAAATTCGTGGAGGTCAGCCCCAGCATTTT	CASSEIRGGQPQHF
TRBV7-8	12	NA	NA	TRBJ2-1	TGTGCTAGCTACAGGGATGACAATGAGCAGTTCTTC	CASYRDDNEQFF
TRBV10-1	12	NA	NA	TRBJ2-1	TGCGCCAGCAGTGAGTCGTGGGGCGAGCAGTTCTTC	CASSESWGEQFF
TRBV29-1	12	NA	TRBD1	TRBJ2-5	TGCAGCAGAGGGACAGACAGAGAGACCCAGTACTTC	CSRGTDRETQYF
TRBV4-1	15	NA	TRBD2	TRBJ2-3	TGCGCCAGCAGCCAAGAACTAGCGGGGGTGAATACGCAGTATTTT	CASSQELAGVNTQYF
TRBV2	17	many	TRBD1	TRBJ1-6	TGTGCCAGCAGTGAAAGGGGGACAGAGCTCTATAATTCACCCCTCCACTTT	CASSERGTELYNSPLHF
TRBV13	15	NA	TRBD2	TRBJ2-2	TGTGCCAGCAGCCCTGGACTAGCGGGAGCCGGGGAGCTGTTTTTT	CASSPGLAGAGELFF
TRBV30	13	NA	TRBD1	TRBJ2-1	TGTGCCTGGGATAGGGACAGATACAATGAGCAGTTCTTC	CAWDRDRYNEQFF
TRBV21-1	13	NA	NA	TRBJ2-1	TGTGCCAGCGGGGTCAGGGGTAAAGATGAGCAGTTCTTC	CASGVRGKDEQFF
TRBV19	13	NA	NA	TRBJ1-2	TGTGCCAGTAGTATTCCCGATAGCTATGGCTACACCTTC	CASSIPDSYGYTF
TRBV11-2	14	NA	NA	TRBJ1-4	TGTGCCAGCAGTGCGGGCGTCCGGGGGGAAAAACTGTTTTTT	CASSAGVRGEKLFF
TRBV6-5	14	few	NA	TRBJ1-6	TGTGCCAGCAGCCGGCCAGGGTCCGATTCACCCCTCCACTTT	CASSRPGSDSPLHF
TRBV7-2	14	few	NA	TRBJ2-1	TGTGCCAGCAAAACTCCGGGATCAAACAATGAGCAGTTCTTC	CASKTPGSNNEQFF
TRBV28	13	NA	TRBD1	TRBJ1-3	TGTGCCAGCCTACAGGGGCAAGGAAACACCATATATTTT	CASLQGQGNTIYF
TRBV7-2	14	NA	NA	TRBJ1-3	TGTGCCAGCAGCCGTCCGGGCTCTGGAAACACCATATATTTT	CASSRPGSGNTIYF
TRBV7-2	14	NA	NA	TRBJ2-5	TGTGCCAGCAGCTTAGCGTTGTCACAAGAGACCCAGTACTTC	CASSLALSQETQYF
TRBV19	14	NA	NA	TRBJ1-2	TGTGCCAGTAGTACCCGCGCCCTGAACTATGGCTACACCTTC	CASSTRALNYGYTF
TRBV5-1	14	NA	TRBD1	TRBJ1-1	TGCGCCAGCAGCTCCTACAGGGGTGACACTGAAGCTTTCTTT	CASSSYRGDTEAFF
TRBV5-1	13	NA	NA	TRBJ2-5	TGCGCCAGCAGCCCTCGAGGCCAAGAGACCCAGTACTTC	CASSPRGQETQYF
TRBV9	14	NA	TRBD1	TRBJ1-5	TGTGCCAGCAGCACTGGACAGGGGACTGAGCCCCAGCATTTT	CASSTGQGTEPQHF